The 18 T cell receptor beta chains in this list originate from one sample, sequenced in a study of OX40 agonist ivuxolimab in advanced cancers. This table comes from immunoSEQ multiplex PCR, and its TCRdb copy is limited to in-frame clones, with some not included. There are tens of thousands of clones in the sample; around 80% occur only once, and less than 1.2% lies in the top ten. The sample consisted of CD4+ or CD8+ T cells sorted from blood, taken in a trial of the OX40 agonist ivuxolimab. Receptors originate from an adult with an advanced solid tumor such as melanoma, head and neck, liver or kidney cancer.

The chain joins TRBV6-5 to TRBJ1-5; perhaps TRBD1 as D (5 bases). CDR3 length: 14 residues. V was pared by 4 bases and J by 11 bases, with 18 bases between. Germline loops: CDR1 MNHEY, CDR2 SVGAGI. This CDR3 is CASSSGTTRGTQHF. The CDR3 DNA reads TGTGCCAGCAGTTCGGGAACCACTCGGGGGACCCAGCATTTT.

The rearrangement joins TRBV11-2 to TRBJ2-3, with 11 bases fitting TRBD2. The CDR3 length is 15 residues. Germline trimming cut 7 bases from V and 1 base from J; bases unmatched to any gene: 4. Germline V lookup: CDR1 SGHAT, CDR2 FQNNGV. CDR3 protein: CASKLGLAGTDTQYF. CDR3 bases: TGTGCCAGCAAATTGGGACTAGCGGGCACAGATACGCAGTATTTT. Drawing the rest from reference TRBV11-2 and TRBJ2-3, the complete variable domain is EAGVAQSPRYKIIEKRQSVAFWCNPISGHATLYWYQQILGQGPKLLIQFQNNGVVDDSQLPKDRFSAERLKGVDSTLKIQPAKLEDSAVYLCASKLGLAGTDTQYFGPGTRLTVL.

This chain links TRBV2 with TRBJ1-2; tentatively, D is TRBD1 (5 bases). Deletions cut 2 bases from V and 5 bases from J, with 15 bases between. Germline V CDR1 and CDR2: SNHLY, FYNNEI. The length of the CDR3 is 15 residues. The CDR3 protein is CASSERQGSWYGYTF. CDR3 coding DNA: TGTGCCAGCAGTGAAAGGCAGGGCTCTTGGTATGGCTACACCTTC.

The rearrangement uses TRBV6-6 and TRBJ2-4; possible D gene TRBD2, 5 bases. V lost 0 bases, J lost 6 bases, and 15 bases lay in between. This CDR3 is built from 16 residues. Per germline, CDR1 MNHNY and CDR2 SVGAGI (reference sequence). CDR3 DNA: TGTGCCAGCAGTTACTCCCCGTCCGGGATATTAAACATTCAGTACTTC. This translates into CASSYSPSGILNIQYF.

CDR3 bases: TGTGCCAGCAGCCGGGGCAATCAGCCCCAGCATTTT. Its translation: CASSRGNQPQHF. The chain is built from TRBV5-5 and TRBJ1-5, with D unclear. CDR3 length: 12 residues. CDR1 SGHKS and CDR2 YYEKEE come from the germline V gene (reference sequence). Trimming stripped 4 bases from V and 2 bases from J, with 4 bases between.

The chain combines TRBV5-5 with TRBJ1-5, with D unclear. V lost 1 base and J lost 2, with 13 bases in between. Germline V gene sequence: CDR1 SGHKS, CDR2 YYEKEE (reference sequence). This CDR3 has 16 residues. CDR3 sequence (DNA): TGTGCCAGCAGCTTGTACCAACAAGGCCGCAATCAGCCCCAGCATTTT. It is translated as CASSLYQQGRNQPQHF.

The genes are TRBV5-6 and TRBJ2-6; D call uncertain. V was trimmed by 1 base and J by 0 bases, leaving 8 bases between them. The germline V gene encodes CDR1 SGHDT and CDR2 YYEEEE. CDR3 length: 16 amino acids. CDR3 coding DNA: TGTGCCAGCAGCTTGATAGGGAACTCTGGGGCCAACGTCCTGACTTTC. This translates into CASSLIGNSGANVLTF.

The chain has TRBV5-4 and TRBJ2-2, with D unresolved. Germline CDR1 reads SGHNT; CDR2 reads YYREEE (reference sequence). V was trimmed by 1 base and J by 1 base, leaving 11 bases between them. The CDR3 runs to 16 residues. The CDR3 DNA reads TGTGCCAGCAGCTTGCTGGCAGGCCGGAACACCGGGGAGCTGTTTTTT. This gives the protein CASSLLAGRNTGELFF.

A single count supports this clone. The V call is TRBV6-5, the J call TRBJ1-1, with TRBD1 identical over 7 bases. V lost 5 bases to trimming and J lost 1 base; unmatched junction nucleotides: 7. Germline CDR1 is MNHEY and CDR2 is SVGAGI. This CDR3 region has 15 residues. This chain's CDR3 is CASSINRGTNTEAFF. The CDR3, as DNA: TGTGCCAGCAGTATCAACAGGGGAACGAACACTGAAGCTTTCTTT.

J is TRBJ1-3 and V is TRBV5-1; no definite D call. Trimming pared 0 bases from V and 1 base from J, leaving 14 bases between. Germline lookup yields CDR1 SGHRS and CDR2 YFSETQ. CDR3 size: 17 residues. The CDR3 here is CASSLEGGGRSGNTIYF. CDR3 in DNA: TGCGCCAGCAGCTTGGAAGGAGGCGGGCGGTCTGGAAACACCATATATTTT. Complete variable domain (other parts from reference TRBV5-1 and TRBJ1-3): KAGVTQTPRYLIKTRGQQVTLSCSPISGHRSVSWYQQTPGQGLQFLFEYFSETQRNKGNFPGRFSGRQFSNSRSEMNVSTLELGDSALYLCASSLEGGGRSGNTIYFGEGSWLTVV.

J is TRBJ1-2 and V is TRBV30; no reliable D call. CDR1 is GTSNPN and CDR2 is SVGIG in the germline V gene (reference sequence). The CDR3 consists of 14 residues. V lost 5 bases and J 5 bases, leaving 18 bases between the germline ends. The DNA of the CDR3 is TGTGCCTGGGGACTACGGGGTCGAGGATATGGCTACACCTTC. It encodes CAWGLRGRGYGYTF.

This chain connects TRBV15 to TRBJ1-3, with D maybe TRBD1 (5 bases). The CDR3 loop spans 15 amino acids. The V end was cut by 5 bases, the J end by 2 bases, with 13 bases between. Germline CDR1 is LNHNV and CDR2 is YYDKDF (reference sequence). Written as DNA, the CDR3 is TGTGCCACCAGCGCACAAACAGGTCCTGGAAACACCATATATTTT. Translation: CATSAQTGPGNTIYF.

V usage is TRBV5-1 and J usage is TRBJ2-7; a weak D match, TRBD1 (5 bases). There are 15 residues in the CDR3. V dropped 0 bases and J dropped 2 bases, with 12 bases sitting between them. Germline V gives CDR1 SGHRS, CDR2 YFSETQ. CDR3 sequence reads: CASSLEGRVTYEQYF. In DNA form, the CDR3 reads TGCGCCAGCAGCTTGGAGGGCAGGGTTACCTACGAGCAGTACTTC.

The chain is built from TRBV30 and TRBJ2-7, with TRBD1 matching 8 bases. This CDR3 contains 13 residues. The ends lost 2 bases at V and 7 bases at J; junction bases unmatched: 7. Germline V gene lookup returns CDR1 GTSNPN and CDR2 SVGIG (reference sequence). This CDR3 reads CAWSSGQVLEQYF. In DNA form, the CDR3 reads TGTGCCTGGAGTTCGGGACAGGTTTTAGAGCAGTACTTC. Based on the CDR3 plus reference TRBV30 and TRBJ2-7, the full variable domain is SQTIHQWPATLVQPVGSPLSLECTVEGTSNPNLYWYRQAAGRGLQLLFYSVGIGQISSEVPQNLSASRPQDRQFILSSKKLLLSDSGFYLCAWSSGQVLEQYFGPGTRLTVT.

In this sample, this clone turned up a few times. The chain employs TRBV23-1 and TRBJ2-2, with D maybe TRBD1 (6 bases). TRBV23-1 is an open reading frame, and its role is uncertain. Deletions cut 5 bases from V and 6 bases from J, with 16 bases between. The CDR3 is made up of 15 amino acids. The CDR3 loop reads CASSDRPQVAGELFF. The CDR3 bases are TGCGCCAGCAGTGACAGGCCGCAAGTGGCCGGGGAGCTGTTTTTT.

This sequence joins TRBV5-1 and TRBJ2-3; TRBD2 aligns across 11 bases. Per germline, CDR1 SGHRS and CDR2 YFSETQ. The CDR3 totals 16 residues. The V and J ends lost 0 bases and 6 bases, in that order; junction bases with no gene match: 6. The CDR3 nucleotides read TGCGCCAGCAGCTTGGAGGCGGCTAGCGGGGGGGATACGCAGTATTTT. This translates into CASSLEAASGGDTQYF. Filled out from reference TRBV5-1 and TRBJ2-3, the complete variable domain reads KAGVTQTPRYLIKTRGQQVTLSCSPISGHRSVSWYQQTPGQGLQFLFEYFSETQRNKGNFPGRFSGRQFSNSRSEMNVSTLELGDSALYLCASSLEAASGGDTQYFGPGTRLTVL.

This rearrangement joins TRBV5-8 to TRBJ1-2; D is ambiguous. This CDR3 is built from 12 residues. Germline CDR1 SGHTS, CDR2 YDEGEE. V gave up 4 bases and J gave up 8 bases, with 12 bases separating them. In DNA, the CDR3 is TGTGCCAGCAGCCAGCTCAGTTCCGGCTACACCTTC. This encodes CASSQLSSGYTF.

The chain couples TRBV4-1 to TRBJ2-5, with 8 positions matching TRBD1. The tail of the sequence fits TRBJ2-7 better, so the J call may be wrong. The germline V gene has CDR1 MGHRA and CDR2 YSYEKL. The CDR3 covers 15 residues. CDR3 bases: TGCGCCAGCAGCCATTACGGACAGGGTAATTTCGAGCAGTACTTC. This translates into CASSHYGQGNFEQYF.